Here is one T cell receptor (beta chain) with its context. The antigen is undetermined. The sample originates from a study of shared clonotypes between healthy human individuals. V was cut by 4 bases and J by 4 bases, with 14 bases left in between. Germline V gene sequence: CDR1 LNHDA, CDR2 SQIVND (reference sequence). The CDR3 runs to 14 residues. Sequencing was performed with immunoSEQ multiplex PCR; in TCRdb, only in-frame clones are kept and a portion is missing. Of 700,000 to 950,000 clones listed, just over 95% are singletons. Study-wide results and limits: Memory subsets generally showed smaller estimated richness than naive subsets did. Inspection by rarefaction showed sorted-subset sequencing to be incomplete despite large depth.

As defined, naive CD8 cells were CD45RO-negative and positively selected for CCR7, with terminally differentiated effector memory CD45RA+ cells excluded. J is TRBJ2-7 and V is TRBV19; D is tentatively TRBD1 or TRBD2 (5 bases each). Material: naive CD8+ T cells sorted from blood. This sequence was found in a man aged 25 to 45 in good health. The CDR3 DNA reads as TGTGCCAGTAGTACGGGGACCGCAGGGTACGAGCAGTACTTC. Translating gives CASSTGTAGYEQYF.